This TCR beta chain is drawn from a study of T cells in Graves' hyperthyroidism and ophthalmopathy. Study overall: Peripheral blood samples were taken at initial diagnosis, prior to any treatment.

Notes on the study in general: Blood samples included most of the expanded thyroid clonotypes exceeding 0.001. Ophthalmopathy stood apart from stable hyperthyroidism in a 13 V-J model.

The source material, RNA transcripts, was used to amplify TCR beta CDR3 regions. Researchers ran a first-round RT-PCR on the TCR CDR3 using the HTBI primer set. TCRdb reprocessed the multiplex PCR reads via MiXCR and lists one record per CDR3 protein. Of 500,000 or so distinct CDR3 sequences in the sample, about 15% were seen once. This clonotype was seen many times. Its matching antigen is unknown. The CDR3 is 14 residues long. Trimming took off 1 base at V and 2 bases at J, with 7 bases between the two ends. Germline V gives CDR1 SGHTA, CDR2 FQGNSA. Uncontrolled infection, other autoimmune disease, pregnancy and lactation each barred patients from inclusion.

This rearrangement joins TRBV7-2 to TRBJ2-3, with a possible D match to TRBD2 (5 bases). The TCR comes from a woman between 25 and 40 years old with Graves' ophthalmopathy. Sequenced material: blood. The CDR3 is CASSLDRDTDTQYF. Written as DNA, the CDR3 is TGTGCCAGCAGCTTAGACCGGGACACAGATACGCAGTATTTT.